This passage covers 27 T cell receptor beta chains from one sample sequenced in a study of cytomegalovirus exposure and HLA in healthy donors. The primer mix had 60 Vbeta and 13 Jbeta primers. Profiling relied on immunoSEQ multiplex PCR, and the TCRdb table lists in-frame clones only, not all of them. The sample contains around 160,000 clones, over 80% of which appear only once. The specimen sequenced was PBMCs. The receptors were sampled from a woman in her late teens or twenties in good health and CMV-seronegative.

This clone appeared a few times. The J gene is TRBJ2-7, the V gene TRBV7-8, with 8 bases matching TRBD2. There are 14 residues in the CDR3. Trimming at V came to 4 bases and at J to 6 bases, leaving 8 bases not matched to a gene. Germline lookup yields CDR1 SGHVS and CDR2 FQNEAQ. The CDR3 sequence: CASSSGTRGGEQYF. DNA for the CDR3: TGTGCCAGCAGCTCTGGGACCCGGGGGGGCGAGCAGTACTTC.

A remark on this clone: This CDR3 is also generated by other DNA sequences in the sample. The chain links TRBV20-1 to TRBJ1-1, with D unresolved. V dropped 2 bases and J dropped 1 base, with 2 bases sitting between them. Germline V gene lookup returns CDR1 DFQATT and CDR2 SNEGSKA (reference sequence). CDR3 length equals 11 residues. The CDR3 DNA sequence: TGCAGTGCTAGACAGAACACTGAAGCTTTCTTT. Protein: CSARQNTEAFF.

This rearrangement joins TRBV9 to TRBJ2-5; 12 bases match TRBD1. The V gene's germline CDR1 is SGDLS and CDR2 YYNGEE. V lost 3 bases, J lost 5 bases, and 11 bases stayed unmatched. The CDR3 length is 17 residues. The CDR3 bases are TGTGCCAGCAGCGGTCCGGGACAGGGGGCAAACGGGGAGACCCAGTACTTC. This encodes CASSGPGQGANGETQYF.

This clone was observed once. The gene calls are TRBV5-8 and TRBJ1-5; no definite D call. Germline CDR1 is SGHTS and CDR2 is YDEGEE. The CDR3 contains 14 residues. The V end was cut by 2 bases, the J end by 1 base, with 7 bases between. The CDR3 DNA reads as TGTGCCAGCAGCTTCGGAGGGAGCAATCAGCCCCAGCATTTT. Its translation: CASSFGGSNQPQHF.

This CDR3 reads CASRPNRGPVEAFF. The DNA of the CDR3 is TGTGCCAGCAGGCCCAACAGGGGGCCCGTGGAAGCTTTCTTT. The rearrangement uses TRBV6-6 and TRBJ1-1; TRBD1 aligns across 9 bases. The trim removed 6 bases at V and 8 bases at J, leaving 10 bases unmatched. Germline CDR1 MNHNY, CDR2 SVGAGI (reference sequence). The CDR3 totals 14 residues.

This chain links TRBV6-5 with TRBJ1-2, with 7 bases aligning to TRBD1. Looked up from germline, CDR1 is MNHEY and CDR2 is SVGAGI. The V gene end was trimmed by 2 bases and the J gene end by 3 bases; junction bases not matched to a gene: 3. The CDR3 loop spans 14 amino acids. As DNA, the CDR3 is TGTGCCAGCAGTTACGGAGGGACAGACTATGGCTACACCTTC. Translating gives CASSYGGTDYGYTF.

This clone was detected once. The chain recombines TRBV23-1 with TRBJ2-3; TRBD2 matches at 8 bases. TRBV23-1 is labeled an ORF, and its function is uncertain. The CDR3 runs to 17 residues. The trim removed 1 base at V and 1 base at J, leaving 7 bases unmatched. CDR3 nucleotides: TGCGCCAGCAGTCAATATCGGCGGGGGGACCGCACAGATACGCAGTATTTT. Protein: CASSQYRRGDRTDTQYF.

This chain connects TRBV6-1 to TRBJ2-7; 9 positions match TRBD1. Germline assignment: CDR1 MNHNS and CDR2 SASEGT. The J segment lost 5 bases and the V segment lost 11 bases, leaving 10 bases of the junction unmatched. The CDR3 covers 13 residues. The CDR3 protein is CAGARDRVNEQYF. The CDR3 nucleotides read TGTGCCGGAGCCCGGGACAGGGTCAACGAGCAGTACTTC.

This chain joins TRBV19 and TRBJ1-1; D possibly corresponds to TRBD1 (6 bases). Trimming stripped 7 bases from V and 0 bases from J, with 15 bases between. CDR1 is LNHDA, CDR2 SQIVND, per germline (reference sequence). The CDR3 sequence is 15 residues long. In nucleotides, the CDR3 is TGTGCCAGTACCCACAGGGTGGGGATGAACACTGAAGCTTTCTTT. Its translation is CASTHRVGMNTEAFF. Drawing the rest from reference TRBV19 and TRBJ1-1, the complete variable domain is DGGITQSPKYLFRKEGQNVTLSCEQNLNHDAMYWYRQDPGQGLRLIYYSQIVNDFQKGDIAEGYSVSREKKESFPLTVTSAQKNPTAFYLCASTHRVGMNTEAFFGQGTRLTVV.

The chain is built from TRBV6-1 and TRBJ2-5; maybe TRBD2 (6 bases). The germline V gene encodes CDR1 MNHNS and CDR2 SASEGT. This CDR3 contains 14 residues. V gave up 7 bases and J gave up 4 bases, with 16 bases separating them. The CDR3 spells CASIKLRDLETQYF. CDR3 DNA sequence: TGTGCCAGCATTAAACTTCGGGACTTAGAGACCCAGTACTTC.

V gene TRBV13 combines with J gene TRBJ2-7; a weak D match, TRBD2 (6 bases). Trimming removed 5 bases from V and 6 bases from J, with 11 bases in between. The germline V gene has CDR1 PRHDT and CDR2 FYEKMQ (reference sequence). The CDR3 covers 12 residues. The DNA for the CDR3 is TGTGCCAGCAGCCCCGAGGGAGGCGAGCAGTACTTC. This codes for CASSPEGGEQYF. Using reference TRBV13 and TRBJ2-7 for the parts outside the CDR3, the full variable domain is AAGVIQSPRHLIKEKRETATLKCYPIPRHDTVYWYQQGPGQDPQFLISFYEKMQSDKGSIPDRFSAQQFSDYHSELNMSSLELGDSALYFCASSPEGGEQYFGPGTRLTVT.

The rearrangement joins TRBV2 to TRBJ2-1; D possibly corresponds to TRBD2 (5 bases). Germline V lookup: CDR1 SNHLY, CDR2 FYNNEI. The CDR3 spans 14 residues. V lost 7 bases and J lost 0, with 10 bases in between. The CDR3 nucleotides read TGTGCCAGCAAGGGAGCTAGCTCCTACAATGAGCAGTTCTTC. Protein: CASKGASSYNEQFF.

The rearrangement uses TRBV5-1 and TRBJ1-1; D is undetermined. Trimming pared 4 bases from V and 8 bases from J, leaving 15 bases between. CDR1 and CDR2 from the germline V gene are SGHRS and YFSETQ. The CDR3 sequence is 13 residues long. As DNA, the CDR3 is TGCGCCAGCAGCAGATTCGAAGCCAGGGAAGCTTTCTTT. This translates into CASSRFEAREAFF.

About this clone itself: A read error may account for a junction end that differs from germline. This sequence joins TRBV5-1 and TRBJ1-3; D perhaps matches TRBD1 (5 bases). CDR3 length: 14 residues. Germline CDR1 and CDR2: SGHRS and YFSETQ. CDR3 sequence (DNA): TGCGCCAGCAGTTTGGACATCTCTGGAAACACCATATATTTT. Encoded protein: CASSLDISGNTIYF.

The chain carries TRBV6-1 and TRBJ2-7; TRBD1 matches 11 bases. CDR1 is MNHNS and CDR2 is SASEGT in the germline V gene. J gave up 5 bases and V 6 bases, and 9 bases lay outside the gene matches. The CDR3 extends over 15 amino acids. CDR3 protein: CASSRGTGGGNEQYF. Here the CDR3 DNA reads TGTGCCAGCAGCAGGGGGACAGGGGGTGGTAACGAGCAGTACTTC.

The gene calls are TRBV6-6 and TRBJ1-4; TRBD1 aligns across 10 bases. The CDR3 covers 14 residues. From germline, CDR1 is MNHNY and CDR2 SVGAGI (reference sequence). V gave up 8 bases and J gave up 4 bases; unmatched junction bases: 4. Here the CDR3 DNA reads TGTGCCAGCGGGACAGGGGTTAGTAATGAAAAACTGTTTTTT. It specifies CASGTGVSNEKLFF.

The CDR3 DNA reads as TGTGCCAGTAGTATGCTAGGGGTTAATCAGCCCCAGCATTTT. Residues: CASSMLGVNQPQHF. The chain carries TRBV19 and TRBJ1-5; D may be TRBD1 (5 bases). The V and J ends lost 3 bases and 4 bases respectively, with 10 bases between them. Germline CDR1 LNHDA, CDR2 SQIVND (reference sequence). The CDR3 covers 14 residues.

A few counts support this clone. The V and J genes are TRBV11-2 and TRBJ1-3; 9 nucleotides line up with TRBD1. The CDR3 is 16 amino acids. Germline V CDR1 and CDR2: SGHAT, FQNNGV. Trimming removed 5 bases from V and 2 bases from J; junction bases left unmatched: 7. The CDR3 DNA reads TGTGCCAGCAGCCCCGGGACAGGGCGTACTGGAAACACCATATATTTT. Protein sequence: CASSPGTGRTGNTIYF.

CDR3 DNA sequence: TGTGCCAGCAACCACAGGGACAGGCCGAGGGAGCAGTACTTC. As protein: CASNHRDRPREQYF. This chain links TRBV5-6 with TRBJ2-5, with TRBD1 identical over 8 bases. CDR3 size: 14 residues. Unmatched junction bases numbered 15, after V lost 6 bases and J lost 11 bases. Germline assignment: CDR1 SGHDT and CDR2 YYEEEE.

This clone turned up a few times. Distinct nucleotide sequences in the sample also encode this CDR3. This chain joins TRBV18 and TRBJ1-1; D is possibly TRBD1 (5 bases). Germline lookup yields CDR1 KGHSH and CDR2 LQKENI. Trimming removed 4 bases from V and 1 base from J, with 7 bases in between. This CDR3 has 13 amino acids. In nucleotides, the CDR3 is TGTGCCAGCTCACTACAGGAGAACACTGAAGCTTTCTTT. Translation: CASSLQENTEAFF.

The CDR3 loop is CASSTSGTGLGYETQYF. CDR3 nucleotide sequence: TGTGCCAGTAGTACGTCCGGGACAGGTTTGGGATACGAGACCCAGTACTTC. The chain is built from TRBV19 and TRBJ2-5, with 8 bases fitting TRBD1. The CDR3 contains 17 residues. V shed 4 bases, J shed 5 bases, and the junction held 15 bases outside the gene matches. From germline, CDR1 is LNHDA and CDR2 SQIVND (reference sequence). Full variable domain (rest looked up from reference TRBV19 and TRBJ2-5): DGGITQSPKYLFRKEGQNVTLSCEQNLNHDAMYWYRQDPGQGLRLIYYSQIVNDFQKGDIAEGYSVSREKKESFPLTVTSAQKNPTAFYLCASSTSGTGLGYETQYFGPGTRLLVL.

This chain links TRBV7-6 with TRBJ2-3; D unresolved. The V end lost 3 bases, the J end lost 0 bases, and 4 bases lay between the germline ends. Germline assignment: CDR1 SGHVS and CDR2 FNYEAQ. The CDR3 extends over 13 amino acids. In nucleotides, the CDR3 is TGTGCCAGCAGCTTTTATAGCACAGATACGCAGTATTTT. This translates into CASSFYSTDTQYF.

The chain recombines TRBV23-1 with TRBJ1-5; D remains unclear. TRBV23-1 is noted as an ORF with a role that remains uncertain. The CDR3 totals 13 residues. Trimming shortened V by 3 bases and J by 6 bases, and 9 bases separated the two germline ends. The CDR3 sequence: CASSQKGGQPQHF. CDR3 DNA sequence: TGCGCCAGCAGTCAGAAGGGAGGTCAGCCCCAGCATTTT.

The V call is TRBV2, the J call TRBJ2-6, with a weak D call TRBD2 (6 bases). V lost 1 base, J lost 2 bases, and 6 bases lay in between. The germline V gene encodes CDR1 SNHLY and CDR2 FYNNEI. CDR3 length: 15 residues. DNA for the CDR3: TGTGCCAGCAGTGAAGGGGGGGCTGGGGCCAACGTCCTGACTTTC. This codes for CASSEGGAGANVLTF.

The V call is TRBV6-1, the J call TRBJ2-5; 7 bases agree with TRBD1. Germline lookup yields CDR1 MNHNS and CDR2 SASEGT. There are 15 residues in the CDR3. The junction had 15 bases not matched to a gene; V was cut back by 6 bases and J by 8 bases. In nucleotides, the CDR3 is TGTGCCAGCAGAGAAACAGGGGCCCGTCCGGGAACCCAGTACTTC. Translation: CASRETGARPGTQYF.

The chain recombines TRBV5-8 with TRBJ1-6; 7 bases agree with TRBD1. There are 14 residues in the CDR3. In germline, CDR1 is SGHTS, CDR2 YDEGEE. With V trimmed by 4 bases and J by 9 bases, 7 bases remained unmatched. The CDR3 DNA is TGTGCCAGCAGCGTCGACAGGGTAGCTTCACCCCTCCACTTT. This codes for CASSVDRVASPLHF. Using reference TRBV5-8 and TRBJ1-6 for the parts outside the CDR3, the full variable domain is EAGVTQSPTHLIKTRGQQATLRCSPISGHTSVYWYQQALGLGLQFLLWYDEGEERNRGNFPPRFSGRQFPNYSSELNVNALELEDSALYLCASSVDRVASPLHFGNGTRLTVT.

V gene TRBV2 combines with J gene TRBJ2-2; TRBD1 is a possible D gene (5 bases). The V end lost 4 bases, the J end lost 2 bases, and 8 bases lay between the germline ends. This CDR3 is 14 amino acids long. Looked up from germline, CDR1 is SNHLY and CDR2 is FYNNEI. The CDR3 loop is CASSGTLNTGELFF. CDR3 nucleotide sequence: TGTGCCAGCAGTGGGACACTCAACACCGGGGAGCTGTTTTTT.